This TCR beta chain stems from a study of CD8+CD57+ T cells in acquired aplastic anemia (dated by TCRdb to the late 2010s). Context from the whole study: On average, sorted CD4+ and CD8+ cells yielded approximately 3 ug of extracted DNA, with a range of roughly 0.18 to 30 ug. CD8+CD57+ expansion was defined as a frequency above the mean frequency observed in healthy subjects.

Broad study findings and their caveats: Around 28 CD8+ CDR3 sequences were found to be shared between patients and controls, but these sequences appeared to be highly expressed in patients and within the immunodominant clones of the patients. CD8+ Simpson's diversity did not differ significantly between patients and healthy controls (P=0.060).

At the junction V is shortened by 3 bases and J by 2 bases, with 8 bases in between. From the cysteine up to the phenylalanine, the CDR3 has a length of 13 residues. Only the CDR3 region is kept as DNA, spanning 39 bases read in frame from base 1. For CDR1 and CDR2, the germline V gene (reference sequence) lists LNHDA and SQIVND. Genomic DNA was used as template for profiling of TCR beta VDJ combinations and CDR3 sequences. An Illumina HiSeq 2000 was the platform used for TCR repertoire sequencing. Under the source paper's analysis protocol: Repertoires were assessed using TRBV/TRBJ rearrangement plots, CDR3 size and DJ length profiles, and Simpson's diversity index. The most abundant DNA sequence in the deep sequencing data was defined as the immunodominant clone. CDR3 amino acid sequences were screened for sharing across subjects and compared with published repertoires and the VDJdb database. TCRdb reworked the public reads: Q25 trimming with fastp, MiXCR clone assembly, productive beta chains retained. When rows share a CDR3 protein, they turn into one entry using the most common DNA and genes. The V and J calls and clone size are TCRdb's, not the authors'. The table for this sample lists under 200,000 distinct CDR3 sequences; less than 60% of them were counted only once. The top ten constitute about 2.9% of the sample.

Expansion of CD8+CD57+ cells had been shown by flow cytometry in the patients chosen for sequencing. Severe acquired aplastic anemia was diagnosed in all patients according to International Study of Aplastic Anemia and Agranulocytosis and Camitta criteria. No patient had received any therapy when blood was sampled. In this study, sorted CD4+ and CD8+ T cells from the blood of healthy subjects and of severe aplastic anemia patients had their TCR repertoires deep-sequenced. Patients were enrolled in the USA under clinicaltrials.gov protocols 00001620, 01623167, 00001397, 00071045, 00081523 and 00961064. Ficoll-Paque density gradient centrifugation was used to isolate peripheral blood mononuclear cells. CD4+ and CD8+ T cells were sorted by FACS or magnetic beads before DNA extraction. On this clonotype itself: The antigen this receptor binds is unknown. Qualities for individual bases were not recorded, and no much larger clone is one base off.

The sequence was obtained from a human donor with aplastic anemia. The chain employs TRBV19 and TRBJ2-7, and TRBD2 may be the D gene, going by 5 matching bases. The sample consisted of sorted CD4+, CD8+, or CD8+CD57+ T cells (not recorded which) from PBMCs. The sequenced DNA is TGTGCCAGTAGTATTACACTAGCCTACGAGCAGTACTTC. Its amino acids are CASSITLAYEQYF.